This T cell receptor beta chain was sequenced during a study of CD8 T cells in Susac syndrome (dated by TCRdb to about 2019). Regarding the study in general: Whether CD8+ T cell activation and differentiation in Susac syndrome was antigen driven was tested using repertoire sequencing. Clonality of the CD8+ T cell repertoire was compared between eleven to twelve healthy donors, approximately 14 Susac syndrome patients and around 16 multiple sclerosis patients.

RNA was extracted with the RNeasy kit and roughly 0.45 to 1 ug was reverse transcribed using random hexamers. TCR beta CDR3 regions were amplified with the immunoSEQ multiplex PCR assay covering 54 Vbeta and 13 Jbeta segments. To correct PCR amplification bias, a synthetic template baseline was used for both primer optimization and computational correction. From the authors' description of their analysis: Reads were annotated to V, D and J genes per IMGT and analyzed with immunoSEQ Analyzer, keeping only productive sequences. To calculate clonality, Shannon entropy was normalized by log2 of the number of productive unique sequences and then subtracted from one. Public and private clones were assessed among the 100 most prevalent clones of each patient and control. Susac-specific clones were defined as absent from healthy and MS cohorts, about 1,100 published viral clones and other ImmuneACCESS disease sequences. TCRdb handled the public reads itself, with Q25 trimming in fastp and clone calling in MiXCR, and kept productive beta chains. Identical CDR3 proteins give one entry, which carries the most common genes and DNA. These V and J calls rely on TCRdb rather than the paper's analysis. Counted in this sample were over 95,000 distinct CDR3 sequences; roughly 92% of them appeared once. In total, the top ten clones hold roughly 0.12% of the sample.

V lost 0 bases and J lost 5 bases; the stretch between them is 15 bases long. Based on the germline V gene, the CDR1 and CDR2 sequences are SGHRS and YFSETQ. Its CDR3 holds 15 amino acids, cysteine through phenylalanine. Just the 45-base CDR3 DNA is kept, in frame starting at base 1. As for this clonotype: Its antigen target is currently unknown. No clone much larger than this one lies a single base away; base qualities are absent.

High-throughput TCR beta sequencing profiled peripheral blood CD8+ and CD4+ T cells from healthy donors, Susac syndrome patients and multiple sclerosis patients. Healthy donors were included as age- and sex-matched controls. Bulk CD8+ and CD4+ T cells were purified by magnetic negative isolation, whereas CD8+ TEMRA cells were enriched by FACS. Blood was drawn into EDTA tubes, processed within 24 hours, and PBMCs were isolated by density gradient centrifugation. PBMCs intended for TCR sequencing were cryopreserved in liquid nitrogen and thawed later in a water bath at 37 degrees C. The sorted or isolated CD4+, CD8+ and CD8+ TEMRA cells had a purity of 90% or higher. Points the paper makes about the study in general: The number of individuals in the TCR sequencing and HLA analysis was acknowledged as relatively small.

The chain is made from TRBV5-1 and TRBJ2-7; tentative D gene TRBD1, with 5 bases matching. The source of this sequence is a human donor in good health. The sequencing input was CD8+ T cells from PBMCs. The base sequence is TGCGCCAGCAGCTTGGATACAGGTGGTCTTAACGAGCAGTACTTC. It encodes CASSLDTGGLNEQYF.